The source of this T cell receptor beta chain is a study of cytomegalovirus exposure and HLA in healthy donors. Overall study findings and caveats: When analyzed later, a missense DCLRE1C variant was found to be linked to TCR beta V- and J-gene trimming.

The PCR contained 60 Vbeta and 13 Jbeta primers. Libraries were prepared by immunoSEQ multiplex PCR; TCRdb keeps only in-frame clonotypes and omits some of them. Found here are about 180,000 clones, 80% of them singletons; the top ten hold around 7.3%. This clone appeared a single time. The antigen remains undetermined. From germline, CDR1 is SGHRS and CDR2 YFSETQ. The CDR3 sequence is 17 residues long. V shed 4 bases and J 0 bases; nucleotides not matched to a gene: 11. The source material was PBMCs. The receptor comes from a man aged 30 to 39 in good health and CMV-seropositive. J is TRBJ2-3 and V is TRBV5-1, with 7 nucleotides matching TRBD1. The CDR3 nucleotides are TGCGCCAGCAGCCCCCGGGACAGCCTCACTAGCACAGATACGCAGTATTTT. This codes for CASSPRDSLTSTDTQYF.